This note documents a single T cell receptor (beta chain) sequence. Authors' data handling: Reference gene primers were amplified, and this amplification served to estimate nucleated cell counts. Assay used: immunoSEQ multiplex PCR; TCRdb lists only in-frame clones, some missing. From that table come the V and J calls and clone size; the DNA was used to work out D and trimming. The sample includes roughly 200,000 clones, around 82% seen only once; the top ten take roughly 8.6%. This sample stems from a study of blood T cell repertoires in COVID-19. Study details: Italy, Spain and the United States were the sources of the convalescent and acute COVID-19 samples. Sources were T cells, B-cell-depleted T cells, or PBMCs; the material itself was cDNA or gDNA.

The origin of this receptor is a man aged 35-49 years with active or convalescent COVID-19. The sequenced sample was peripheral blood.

The CDR3 sequence is CASSQGTGGNTIYF. CDR3 DNA: TGTGCCAGCAGCCAAGGGACAGGGGGAAACACCATATATTTT. This chain uses TRBV3-1 (or the pseudogene TRBV3-2) with TRBJ1-3; the match to TRBD1 covers 8 bases. Germline V gene sequence: CDR1 LGHDT, CDR2 YNNKEL (reference sequence). The length of the CDR3 is 14 residues. V shed 1 base and J 4 bases; nucleotides not matched to a gene: 0.